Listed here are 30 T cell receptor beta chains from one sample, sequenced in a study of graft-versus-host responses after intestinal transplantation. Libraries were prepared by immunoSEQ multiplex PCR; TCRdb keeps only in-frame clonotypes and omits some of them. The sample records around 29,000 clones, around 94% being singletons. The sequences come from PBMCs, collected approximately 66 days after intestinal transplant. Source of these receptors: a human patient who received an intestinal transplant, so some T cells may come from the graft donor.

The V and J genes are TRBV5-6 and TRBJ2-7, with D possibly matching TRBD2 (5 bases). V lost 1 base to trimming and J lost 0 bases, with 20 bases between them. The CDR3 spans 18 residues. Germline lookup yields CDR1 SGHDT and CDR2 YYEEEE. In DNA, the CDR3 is TGTGCCAGCAGCTTGTTTATTTTTTTATCGGGGTACTCCTACGAGCAGTACTTC. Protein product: CASSLFIFLSGYSYEQYF.

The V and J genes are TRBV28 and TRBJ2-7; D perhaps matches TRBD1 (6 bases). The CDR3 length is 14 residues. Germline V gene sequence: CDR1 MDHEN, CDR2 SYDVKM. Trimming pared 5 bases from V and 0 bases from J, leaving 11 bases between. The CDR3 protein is CASSPQGGSYEQYF. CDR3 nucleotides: TGTGCCAGCAGTCCACAGGGCGGCTCCTACGAGCAGTACTTC.

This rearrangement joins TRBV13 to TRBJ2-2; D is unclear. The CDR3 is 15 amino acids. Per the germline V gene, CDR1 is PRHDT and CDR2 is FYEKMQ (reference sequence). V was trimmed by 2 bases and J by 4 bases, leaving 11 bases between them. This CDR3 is CASSLLWSGTGELFF. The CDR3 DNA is TGTGCCAGCAGCTTATTATGGTCGGGCACCGGGGAGCTGTTTTTT.

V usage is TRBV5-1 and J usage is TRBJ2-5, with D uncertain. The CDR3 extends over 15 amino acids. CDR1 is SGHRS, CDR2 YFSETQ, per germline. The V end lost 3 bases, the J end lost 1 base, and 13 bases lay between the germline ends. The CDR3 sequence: CASSSGALFQETQYF. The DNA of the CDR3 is TGCGCCAGCAGCTCAGGAGCCCTGTTCCAAGAGACCCAGTACTTC.

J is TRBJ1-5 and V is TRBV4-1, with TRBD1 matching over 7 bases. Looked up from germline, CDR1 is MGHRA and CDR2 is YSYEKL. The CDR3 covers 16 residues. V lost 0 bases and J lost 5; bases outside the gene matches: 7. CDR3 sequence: CASSQEPRDSDQPQHF. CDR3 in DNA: TGCGCCAGCAGCCAAGAACCTCGGGACAGTGATCAGCCCCAGCATTTT.

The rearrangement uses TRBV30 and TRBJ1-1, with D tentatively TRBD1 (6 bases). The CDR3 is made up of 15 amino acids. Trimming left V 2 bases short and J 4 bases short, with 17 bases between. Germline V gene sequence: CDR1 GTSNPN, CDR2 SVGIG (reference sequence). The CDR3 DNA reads TGTGCCTGGAGTTTCCTCGAGAGGGGGGGCACTGAAGCTTTCTTT. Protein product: CAWSFLERGGTEAFF.

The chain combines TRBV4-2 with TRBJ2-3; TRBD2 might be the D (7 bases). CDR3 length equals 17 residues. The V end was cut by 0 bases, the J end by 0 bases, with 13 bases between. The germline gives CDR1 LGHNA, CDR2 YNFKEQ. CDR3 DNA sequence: TGTGCCAGCAGCCAAGACGGGGGGACACCTAGCACAGATACGCAGTATTTT. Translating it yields CASSQDGGTPSTDTQYF.

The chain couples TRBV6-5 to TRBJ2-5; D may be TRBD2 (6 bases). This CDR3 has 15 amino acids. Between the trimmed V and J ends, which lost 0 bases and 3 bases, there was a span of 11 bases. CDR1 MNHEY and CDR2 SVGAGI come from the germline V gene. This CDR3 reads CASSYSGRGKETQYF. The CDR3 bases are TGTGCCAGCAGTTACTCGGGGCGGGGTAAAGAGACCCAGTACTTC.

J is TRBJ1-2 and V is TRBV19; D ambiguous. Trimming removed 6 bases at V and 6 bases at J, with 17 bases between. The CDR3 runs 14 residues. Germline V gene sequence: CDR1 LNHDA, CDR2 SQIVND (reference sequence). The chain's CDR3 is CASRLEGLFDGYTF. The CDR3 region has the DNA TGTGCCAGTAGGCTCGAGGGCCTGTTCGATGGCTACACCTTC.

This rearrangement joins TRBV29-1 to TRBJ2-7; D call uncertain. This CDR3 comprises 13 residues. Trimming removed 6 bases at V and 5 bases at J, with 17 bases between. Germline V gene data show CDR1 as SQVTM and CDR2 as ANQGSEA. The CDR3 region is CSVASRSVHEQYF. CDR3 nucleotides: TGCAGCGTCGCCTCAAGGAGTGTCCACGAGCAGTACTTC.

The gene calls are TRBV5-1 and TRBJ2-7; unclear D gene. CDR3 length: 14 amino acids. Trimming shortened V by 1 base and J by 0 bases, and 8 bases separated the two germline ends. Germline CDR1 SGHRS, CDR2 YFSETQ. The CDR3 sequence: CASSLPSSSYEQYF. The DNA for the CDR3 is TGCGCCAGCAGCTTGCCGAGTAGCTCCTACGAGCAGTACTTC.

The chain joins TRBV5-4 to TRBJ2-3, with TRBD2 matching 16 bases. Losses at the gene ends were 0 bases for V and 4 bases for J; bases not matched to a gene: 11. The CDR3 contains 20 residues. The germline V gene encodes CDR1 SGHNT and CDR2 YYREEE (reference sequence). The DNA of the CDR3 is TGTGCCAGCAGCTTGGTGGGACTAGCGGGAGGGCCAAGGACCCCAGATACGCAGTATTTT. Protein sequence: CASSLVGLAGGPRTPDTQYF.

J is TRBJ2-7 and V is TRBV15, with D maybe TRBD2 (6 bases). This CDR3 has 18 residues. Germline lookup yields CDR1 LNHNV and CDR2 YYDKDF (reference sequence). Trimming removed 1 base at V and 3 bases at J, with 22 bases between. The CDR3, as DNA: TGTGCCACCAGCAGAGCGGGAGTAGTACCCACGCCCCACTACGAGCAGTACTTC. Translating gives CATSRAGVVPTPHYEQYF.

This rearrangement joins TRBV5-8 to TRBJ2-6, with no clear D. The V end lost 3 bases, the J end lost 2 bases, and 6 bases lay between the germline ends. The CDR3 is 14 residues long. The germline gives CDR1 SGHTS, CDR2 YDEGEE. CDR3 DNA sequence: TGTGCCAGCAGCTCGGGCGCTGGGGCCAACGTCCTGACTTTC. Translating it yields CASSSGAGANVLTF.

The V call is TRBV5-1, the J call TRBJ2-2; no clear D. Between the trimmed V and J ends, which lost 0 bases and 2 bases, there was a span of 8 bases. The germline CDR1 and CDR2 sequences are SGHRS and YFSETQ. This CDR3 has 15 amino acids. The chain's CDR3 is CASSLAVVNTGELFF. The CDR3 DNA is TGCGCCAGCAGCTTGGCGGTTGTCAACACCGGGGAGCTGTTTTTT.

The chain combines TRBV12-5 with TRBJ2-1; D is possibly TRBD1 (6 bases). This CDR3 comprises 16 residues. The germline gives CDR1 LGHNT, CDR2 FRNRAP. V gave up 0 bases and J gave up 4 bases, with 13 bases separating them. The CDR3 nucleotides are TGTGCTAGTGGTTTGGTGGGTAGGGGGACGTACAATGAGCAGTTCTTC. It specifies CASGLVGRGTYNEQFF.

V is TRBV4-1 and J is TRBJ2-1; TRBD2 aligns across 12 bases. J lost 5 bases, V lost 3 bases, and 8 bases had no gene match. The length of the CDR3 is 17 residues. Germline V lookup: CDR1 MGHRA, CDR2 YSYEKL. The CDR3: CASSQPLLAGGHNEQFF. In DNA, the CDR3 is TGCGCCAGCAGCCAGCCCTTACTAGCGGGGGGACACAATGAGCAGTTCTTC.

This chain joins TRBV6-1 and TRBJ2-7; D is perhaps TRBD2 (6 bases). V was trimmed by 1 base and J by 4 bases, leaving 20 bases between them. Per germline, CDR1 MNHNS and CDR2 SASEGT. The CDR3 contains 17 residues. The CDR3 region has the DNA TGTGCCAGCAGTGAAGTACCCGTTTCCGGGAGAAAGTACGAGCAGTACTTC. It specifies CASSEVPVSGRKYEQYF.

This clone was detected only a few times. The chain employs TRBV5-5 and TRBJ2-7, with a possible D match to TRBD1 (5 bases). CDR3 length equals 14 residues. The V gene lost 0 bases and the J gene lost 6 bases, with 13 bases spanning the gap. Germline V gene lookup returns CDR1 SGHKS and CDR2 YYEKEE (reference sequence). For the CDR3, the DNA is TGTGCCAGCAGCTTGGCCCTCAGGGCCGGCGAGCAGTACTTC. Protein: CASSLALRAGEQYF.

CDR3 sequence reads: CASSSDWDPLGYEQYF. DNA of the CDR3: TGTGCCAGCAGCTCCGACTGGGACCCCCTAGGCTACGAGCAGTACTTC. This rearrangement joins TRBV5-8 to TRBJ2-7; D could derive from TRBD1 or TRBD2 (5 bases each). Germline lookup yields CDR1 SGHTS and CDR2 YDEGEE. The ends were cut back, 3 bases at V and 3 bases at J, with 19 bases in the middle. CDR3 length: 16 amino acids.

Here the CDR3 DNA reads TGTGCCAGCAGTGAAGAACTAGCGTCGTCCTACGAGCAGTACTTC. Translating it yields CASSEELASSYEQYF. This chain connects TRBV6-1 to TRBJ2-7, with TRBD2 matching 7 bases. CDR3 length: 15 residues. Losses at the gene ends were 1 base for V and 1 base for J; bases not matched to a gene: 4. CDR1 and CDR2 (germline): MNHNS, SASEGT.

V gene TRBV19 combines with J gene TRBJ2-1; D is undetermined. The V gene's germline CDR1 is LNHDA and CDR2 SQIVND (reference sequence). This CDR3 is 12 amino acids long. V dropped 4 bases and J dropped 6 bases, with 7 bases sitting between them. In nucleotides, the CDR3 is TGTGCCAGTAGTACCTACAGCAATGAGCAGTTCTTC. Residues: CASSTYSNEQFF.

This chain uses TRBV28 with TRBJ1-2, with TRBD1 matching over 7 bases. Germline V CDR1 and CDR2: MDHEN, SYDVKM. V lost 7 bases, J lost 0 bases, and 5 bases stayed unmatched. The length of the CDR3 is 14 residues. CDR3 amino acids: CASNFQGANYGYTF. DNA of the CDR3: TGTGCCAGCAACTTCCAGGGGGCTAACTATGGCTACACCTTC.

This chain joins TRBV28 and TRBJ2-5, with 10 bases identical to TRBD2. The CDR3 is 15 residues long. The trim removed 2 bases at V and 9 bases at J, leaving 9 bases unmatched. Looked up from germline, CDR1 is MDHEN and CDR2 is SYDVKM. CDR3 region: CASSLILAGKGAQYF. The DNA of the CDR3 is TGTGCCAGCAGTTTAATACTAGCGGGGAAGGGGGCCCAGTACTTC. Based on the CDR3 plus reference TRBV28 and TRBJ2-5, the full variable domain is DVKVTQSSRYLVKRTGEKVFLECVQDMDHENMFWYRQDPGLGLRLIYFSYDVKMKEKGDIPEGYSVSREKKERFSLILESASTNQTSMYLCASSLILAGKGAQYFGPGTRLLVL.

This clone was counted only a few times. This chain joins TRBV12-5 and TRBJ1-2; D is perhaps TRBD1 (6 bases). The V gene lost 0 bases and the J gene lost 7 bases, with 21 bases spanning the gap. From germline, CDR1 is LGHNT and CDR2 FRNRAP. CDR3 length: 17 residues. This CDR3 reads CASGLVLVGAPISGYTF. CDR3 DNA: TGTGCTAGTGGTTTGGTACTTGTGGGGGCGCCCATCTCTGGCTACACCTTC.

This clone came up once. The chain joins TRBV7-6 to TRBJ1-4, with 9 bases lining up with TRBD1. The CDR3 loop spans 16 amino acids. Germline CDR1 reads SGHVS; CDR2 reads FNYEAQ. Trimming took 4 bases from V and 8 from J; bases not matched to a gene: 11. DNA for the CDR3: TGTGCCAGCAGCTGGACCCCGGGACAGGGAGGCGAAAAACTGTTTTTT. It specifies CASSWTPGQGGEKLFF.

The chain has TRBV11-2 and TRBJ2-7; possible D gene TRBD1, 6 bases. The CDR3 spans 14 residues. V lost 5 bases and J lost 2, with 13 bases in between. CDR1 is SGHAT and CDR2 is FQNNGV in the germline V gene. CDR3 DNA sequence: TGTGCCAGCAGCCTAGCCCAGGGGACCTACGAGCAGTACTTC. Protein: CASSLAQGTYEQYF.

CDR3 bases: TGCGCCAGCAGCCAAGATCTAGGCTTCGCCGGGACAGGGCGCTCACCCCTCCACTTT. Protein sequence: CASSQDLGFAGTGRSPLHF. The chain joins TRBV4-3 to TRBJ1-6; TRBD1 aligns across 9 bases. The CDR3 is made up of 19 amino acids. Germline V gene sequence: CDR1 LGHNA, CDR2 YSLEER. Trimming took 0 bases from V and 10 from J; bases not matched to a gene: 16.

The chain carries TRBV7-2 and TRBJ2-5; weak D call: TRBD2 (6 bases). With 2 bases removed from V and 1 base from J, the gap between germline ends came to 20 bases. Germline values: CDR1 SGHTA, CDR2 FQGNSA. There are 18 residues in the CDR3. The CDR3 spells CASSLIGVRLDIQETQYF. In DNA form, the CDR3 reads TGTGCCAGCAGCTTAATCGGTGTGAGACTAGACATCCAAGAGACCCAGTACTTC. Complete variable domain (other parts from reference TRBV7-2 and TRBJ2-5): GAGVSQSPSNKVTEKGKDVELRCDPISGHTALYWYRQSLGQGLEFLIYFQGNSAPDKSGLPSDRFSAERTGGSVSTLTIQRTQQEDSAVYLCASSLIGVRLDIQETQYFGPGTRLLVL.

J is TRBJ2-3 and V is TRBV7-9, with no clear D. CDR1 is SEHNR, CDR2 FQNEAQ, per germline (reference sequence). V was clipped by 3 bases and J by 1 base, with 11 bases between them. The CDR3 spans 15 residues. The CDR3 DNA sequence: TGTGCCAGCAGCTTTTGGACGGAACGCACAGATACGCAGTATTTT. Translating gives CASSFWTERTDTQYF.